These 4 T cell receptor beta chains were all obtained from the same sample, sequenced in a study of blood T cell repertoires in COVID-19. Data came from immunoSEQ multiplex PCR; TCRdb stores just in-frame clones and leaves some out. Of about 210,000 clones in the sample, about 83% were seen once. Sequencing was done on a sample of peripheral blood. The receptors derive from a woman in her fifties or sixties with acute or convalescent COVID-19.

This clone was detected once. The genes are TRBV2 and TRBJ1-1; 11 bases are a match to TRBD1. The germline gives CDR1 SNHLY, CDR2 FYNNEI. J gave up 5 bases and V 6 bases, and 5 bases lay outside the gene matches. The CDR3 loop spans 14 amino acids. The CDR3 DNA reads TGTGCCAGCAGCTCGGACAGGGGGCTAACTGAAGCTTTCTTT. This sequence encodes CASSSDRGLTEAFF.

The rearrangement links TRBV5-1 to TRBJ1-6; no reliable D call. The CDR3 totals 14 residues. Between the trimmed V and J ends, which lost 0 bases and 7 bases, there was a span of 8 bases. Germline-derived CDR1 and CDR2 are SGHRS and YFSETQ. The CDR3, as DNA: TGCGCCAGCAGCTTGGTTCAGGAAAATTCACCCCTCCACTTT. Translating it yields CASSLVQENSPLHF.

This clone appeared once. The chain links TRBV6-5 to TRBJ2-7; 9 nucleotides match TRBD1. The CDR3 contains 14 residues. V lost 8 bases, J lost 1 base, and 6 bases stayed unmatched. Germline lookup yields CDR1 MNHEY and CDR2 SVGAGI. The CDR3 DNA reads as TGTGCCAGCGGCCGGGACAGGGTTTCCTACGAGCAGTACTTC. Amino acids: CASGRDRVSYEQYF.

The V and J genes are TRBV28 and TRBJ2-7, with 8 bases lining up with TRBD2. Germline V lookup: CDR1 MDHEN, CDR2 SYDVKM. The V and J ends lost 6 bases and 5 bases, in that order; junction bases with no gene match: 6. CDR3 length: 13 amino acids. CDR3 coding DNA: TGTGCCAGCAGCGAAGCGGGAGCAGACGAGCAGTACTTC. Protein product: CASSEAGADEQYF.